This TCR beta chain derives from a study of regulatory T cells in long-lasting Graves disease. Germline CDR1 SGHRS, CDR2 YFSETQ. Trimming pared 5 bases from V and 3 bases from J, leaving 18 bases between. The CDR3 covers 15 residues. General study results and limits: Lower TCR diversity characterized persistent Graves' patients relative to newly diagnosed patients.

Through Arm-PCR of CDR3 regions and iRepertoire HTBI primers, TCR beta libraries were built. MiXCR, applied by TCRdb to the multiplex PCR reads, yields one record per CDR3 protein. The sample records roughly 360,000 distinct CDR3 sequences, roughly 12% being singletons. This clonotype was found many times. Its cognate antigen is unknown. Time point here: newly diagnosed GD, antithyroid drugs for less than 3 months. The TCR library was made from RNA extracted from PBMCs. Separately, the same data were catalogued under a study of T cells in Graves' hyperthyroidism and ophthalmopathy. As that study records: It was uncontrolled infection, other autoimmune disease, pregnancy or lactation that excluded patients.

This specimen was peripheral blood mononuclear cells (PBMCs), taken at new diagnosis, from a patient treated with antithyroid drugs. The receptor was isolated from a young woman with Graves disease. V gene TRBV5-1 combines with J gene TRBJ2-7, with D maybe TRBD2 (6 bases). The chain's CDR3 is CASSPGSKIHYEQYV. The CDR3, as DNA: TGCGCCAGCAGTCCCGGGAGCAAGATCCACTACGAGCAGTACGTC.